This is a list of T cell receptor beta chains from one sample in a study of T cell changes during pregnancy in multiple sclerosis. Assay: immunoSEQ multiplex PCR; the TCRdb copy retains only in-frame clones and omits some. The data hold tens of thousands of clones, with more than 85% observed a single time. The starting material was CD8+ T cells from peripheral blood mononuclear cells, obtained before pregnancy. Receptors originate from a female donor with multiple sclerosis, enrolled in a pregnancy study. CDR3s include the opening cysteine and the closing phenylalanine or tryptophan. The D gene is left open where the match is weak. Only some rows state a clone size, as once, few, many or a class for expanded clones.

d_call	clone_size	v_call	j_call	cdr3_aa	cdr3_nt
.	.	TRBV2	TRBJ2-7	CASRGGLIYEQYF	TGTGCCAGCAGGGGGGGACTGATCTACGAGCAGTACTTC
.	once	TRBV5-8	TRBJ1-5	CASSPSLQGNQPQHF	TGTGCCAGCAGCCCCTCCCTGCAGGGCAATCAGCCCCAGCATTTT
TRBD2	.	TRBV28	TRBJ2-1	CASSLGLAGVNEQFF	TGTGCCAGCAGTTTGGGGCTAGCGGGAGTTAATGAGCAGTTCTTC
.	.	TRBV19	TRBJ2-1	CASSIAGSSYNEQFF	TGTGCCAGTAGTATAGCGGGAAGCTCCTACAATGAGCAGTTCTTC
TRBD2	.	TRBV7-9	TRBJ2-3	CASSLNREGTDTQYF	TGTGCCAGCAGCTTAAATCGGGAGGGCACAGATACGCAGTATTTT
.	.	TRBV30	TRBJ2-7	CAWSAASGEQYF	TGTGCCTGGAGTGCTGCCTCCGGGGAGCAGTACTTC
.	.	TRBV21-1	TRBJ2-1	CASTTRAGACDEQFF	TGTGCCAGCACTACAAGGGCAGGGGCCTGCGATGAGCAGTTCTTC
.	.	TRBV4-2	TRBJ2-7	CASSQLTGSGEQYF	TGTGCCAGCAGCCAACTGACAGGATCCGGCGAGCAGTACTTC
.	.	TRBV23-1	TRBJ2-6	CASSQTQQSRANVLTF	TGCGCCAGCAGTCAAACGCAACAAAGTCGGGCCAACGTCCTGACTTTC
TRBD1	.	TRBV11-2	TRBJ2-1	CASSPRDRENNEQFF	TGTGCCAGCAGCCCCCGGGACAGGGAGAACAATGAGCAGTTCTTC
.	.	TRBV10-1	TRBJ2-1	CASSESIRARRHNEQFF	TGCGCCAGCAGTGAGTCGATACGGGCCAGGAGGCACAATGAGCAGTTCTTC
TRBD1	.	TRBV4-1	TRBJ1-5	CASSPMTGDVYSNQPQHF	TGCGCCAGCAGCCCCATGACAGGGGACGTGTATAGCAATCAGCCCCAGCATTTT
.	.	TRBV5-1	TRBJ1-2	CASSGEDSTKNYGYTF	TGCGCCAGCAGCGGAGAGGACAGTACGAAAAACTATGGCTACACCTTC
TRBD2	.	TRBV28	TRBJ2-7	CASRIAGDYYEQYF	TGTGCCAGCAGAATAGCGGGGGATTACTACGAGCAGTACTTC
.	.	TRBV10-3	TRBJ1-1	CAISDGGGGREAFF	TGTGCCATCAGTGATGGGGGAGGGGGACGTGAAGCTTTCTTT
.	.	TRBV7-6	TRBJ1-1	CASSLTSGREAFF	TGTGCCAGCAGCTTAACTTCAGGGCGAGAAGCTTTCTTT
TRBD1	.	TRBV7-9	TRBJ2-2	CASSLGQLNTGELFF	TGTGCCAGCAGCTTGGGACAGCTAAACACCGGGGAGCTGTTTTTT
TRBD2	few	TRBV28	TRBJ2-1	CASSWTSGRGKDEQFF	TGTGCCAGCAGTTGGACTAGCGGGAGAGGTAAAGATGAGCAGTTCTTC
.	.	TRBV19	TRBJ2-4	CASRPREEGNIQYF	TGTGCCAGTCGACCCAGGGAGGAGGGAAACATTCAGTACTTC
.	.	TRBV10-3	TRBJ2-7	CAISSGTPVYEQYF	TGTGCCATCAGTTCCGGGACACCTGTCTACGAGCAGTACTTC
TRBD1	.	TRBV29-1	TRBJ2-7	CSFRGQASYEQYF	TGCAGCTTTAGGGGGCAGGCGAGCTACGAGCAGTACTTC
.	.	TRBV30	TRBJ1-1	CAWTRGLPEAFF	TGTGCCTGGACCAGGGGTCTCCCTGAAGCTTTCTTT
.	.	TRBV15	TRBJ2-7	CATSRGFSSDSYEQYF	TGTGCCACCAGCAGAGGCTTTAGCTCGGACTCCTACGAGCAGTACTTC
.	.	TRBV19	TRBJ2-3	CASSIDIRGWTDTQYF	TGTGCCAGTAGTATAGATATCCGGGGGTGGACAGATACGCAGTATTTT
TRBD1	.	TRBV19	TRBJ2-2	CASSPGQDVNTGELFF	TGTGCCAGTAGCCCGGGACAGGACGTGAACACCGGGGAGCTGTTTTTT
TRBD2	once	TRBV28	TRBJ2-3	CASSSLATSPGSPDTQYF	TGTGCCAGCAGTTCCCTAGCGACTAGCCCCGGGTCCCCAGATACGCAGTATTTT
.	.	TRBV6-1	TRBJ2-1	CASRRAGPTNNEQFF	TGTGCCAGCCGGCGGGCAGGCCCCACGAACAATGAGCAGTTCTTC
.	.	TRBV7-2	TRBJ2-2	CASSLIGYGELFF	TGTGCCAGCAGTTTGATCGGTTACGGGGAGCTGTTTTTT
TRBD2	.	TRBV5-8	TRBJ2-7	CASKLAGLYF	TGTGCCAGCAAGCTAGCGGGACTGTACTTC
.	.	TRBV5-1	TRBJ2-1	CASSLGLAPTYNEQFF	TGCGCCAGCAGCTTGGGGCTAGCGCCGACTTACAATGAGCAGTTCTTC
.	.	TRBV10-3	TRBJ2-5	CAISGEGSETQYF	TGTGCCATCAGTGGTGAGGGTAGCGAGACCCAGTACTTC
TRBD2	.	TRBV11-1	TRBJ2-1	CASSLAQREGLDEQFF	TGTGCCAGCAGCTTGGCCCAGCGGGAGGGCCTCGATGAGCAGTTCTTC
.	.	TRBV7-8	TRBJ2-7	CASSLQGQWGEQYF	TGTGCCAGCAGCTTACAGGGGCAGTGGGGGGAGCAGTACTTC